Shown below are 25 T cell receptor beta chains from a single sample sequenced in a study of T cell responses to AZD1222 COVID-19 vaccine. Assay: immunoSEQ multiplex PCR; the TCRdb copy retains only in-frame clones and omits some. Seen here are more than 130,000 clones, about nine tenths observed once, and the top ten hold roughly 3.6%. The sample here was peripheral blood, taken on day 0 of AZD1222 vaccination. The receptors were sampled from an adult in good health.

The rearrangement uses TRBV5-4 and TRBJ1-3, with TRBD1 matching 9 bases. V gave up 4 bases and J gave up 5 bases; unmatched junction bases: 7. Germline V gives CDR1 SGHNT, CDR2 YYREEE (reference sequence). This CDR3 has 15 residues. As DNA, the CDR3 is TGTGCCAGCAGCACCGGACAGGGGTCTAGAAACACCATATATTTT. Translating it yields CASSTGQGSRNTIYF.

This clone was observed a handful of times. The rearrangement joins TRBV6-4 to TRBJ2-1; D tentatively reads TRBD1 or TRBD2 (5 bases each). In germline, CDR1 is MRHNA, CDR2 SNTAGT. V was clipped by 8 bases and J by 2 bases, with 16 bases between them. This CDR3 comprises 15 residues. CDR3 residues: CASSLGDQAYNEQFF. CDR3 nucleotide sequence: TGTGCCAGCTCTCTGGGGGATCAGGCCTACAATGAGCAGTTCTTC.

The chain uses TRBV7-6 and TRBJ1-5; D perhaps matches TRBD1 (5 bases). Germline V gives CDR1 SGHVS, CDR2 FNYEAQ. V lost 5 bases, J lost 4 bases, and 15 bases lay in between. CDR3 length: 15 residues. CDR3 residues: CASSRYTGGNQPQHF. CDR3 coding DNA: TGTGCCAGCAGCCGTTATACGGGGGGGAATCAGCCCCAGCATTTT.

This sequence joins TRBV9 and TRBJ1-6; 9 bases fit TRBD1. The CDR3 contains 14 residues. Germline V lookup: CDR1 SGDLS, CDR2 YYNGEE. Unmatched junction bases numbered 5, after V lost 7 bases and J lost 6 bases. The DNA for the CDR3 is TGTGCCAGCGGACGGGACAGGGTTAATTCACCCCTCCACTTT. This sequence encodes CASGRDRVNSPLHF.

CDR3 in amino acids: CASSAPVGEGGYTF. The DNA for the CDR3 is TGTGCCAGTAGTGCTCCGGTCGGGGAGGGTGGCTACACCTTC. V and J are TRBV19 and TRBJ1-2; D remains ambiguous. Germline values: CDR1 LNHDA, CDR2 SQIVND (reference sequence). Trimming cost V 5 bases and J 7 bases, with 17 bases left between them. The CDR3 extends over 14 amino acids. Full variable domain (remainder filled in from reference TRBV19 and TRBJ1-2): DGGITQSPKYLFRKEGQNVTLSCEQNLNHDAMYWYRQDPGQGLRLIYYSQIVNDFQKGDIAEGYSVSREKKESFPLTVTSAQKNPTAFYLCASSAPVGEGGYTFGSGTRLTVV.

In this sample, this clone turned up a few times. The rearrangement links TRBV6-5 to TRBJ2-7; 13 nucleotides match TRBD2. This CDR3 has 15 amino acids. Trimming took 6 bases from V and 3 from J; bases not matched to a gene: 5. Germline V gives CDR1 MNHEY, CDR2 SVGAGI. The CDR3 here is CASRSLAGGLYEQYF. In DNA form, the CDR3 reads TGTGCCAGCAGGTCACTAGCGGGAGGGCTCTACGAGCAGTACTTC.

The chain is built from TRBV9 and TRBJ1-2, with D unclear. V was clipped by 2 bases and J by 5 bases, with 13 bases between them. The CDR3 is made up of 14 amino acids. Germline lookup yields CDR1 SGDLS and CDR2 YYNGEE. CDR3 in DNA: TGTGCCAGCAGCGTGGATCTGAAAAATTATGGCTACACCTTC. Encoded protein: CASSVDLKNYGYTF.

The chain recombines TRBV6-1 with TRBJ1-2; unclear D gene. V was clipped by 0 bases and J by 5 bases, with 16 bases between them. In germline, CDR1 is MNHNS, CDR2 SASEGT. The CDR3 is 16 residues long. The CDR3 sequence is CASSEAGGSLGYGYTF. The CDR3 DNA sequence: TGTGCCAGCAGTGAAGCTGGCGGCAGCTTAGGATATGGCTACACCTTC.

J is TRBJ2-7 and V is TRBV20-1, with unresolved D. V was shortened by 6 bases and J by 6 bases, with 9 bases between the two germline ends. Per the germline V gene, CDR1 is DFQATT and CDR2 is SNEGSKA (reference sequence). CDR3 length: 10 amino acids. CDR3 bases: TGCAGTGCAGGACGTCTCGAGCAGTACTTC. It is translated as CSAGRLEQYF.

The V and J genes are TRBV5-1 and TRBJ2-7; D may match TRBD1 or TRBD2 (5 bases each). V lost 1 base to trimming and J lost 5 bases, with 10 bases between them. CDR3 length: 13 amino acids. The germline gives CDR1 SGHRS, CDR2 YFSETQ. Here the CDR3 DNA reads TGCGCCAGCAGCTTGCGGGGCCGCCACGAGCAGTACTTC. Translation: CASSLRGRHEQYF. The variable domain in full, completed from reference TRBV5-1 and TRBJ2-7, reads KAGVTQTPRYLIKTRGQQVTLSCSPISGHRSVSWYQQTPGQGLQFLFEYFSETQRNKGNFPGRFSGRQFSNSRSEMNVSTLELGDSALYLCASSLRGRHEQYFGPGTRLTVT.

This CDR3 is CASSDPGTGKDEQYF. The CDR3, as DNA: TGTGCCAGCAGTGACCCCGGGACAGGGAAGGACGAGCAGTACTTC. The chain is built from TRBV6-1 and TRBJ2-7; 9 bases align to TRBD1. CDR1 is MNHNS and CDR2 is SASEGT in the germline V gene. CDR3 length equals 15 residues. V was pared by 3 bases and J by 5 bases, with 8 bases of the junction left unmatched.

The V gene is TRBV23-1, the J gene TRBJ2-1, with TRBD2 matching 13 bases. TRBV23-1 is reported as an ORF; its role is uncertain. The CDR3 spans 20 residues. The V gene end was trimmed by 10 bases and the J gene end by 0 bases; junction bases not matched to a gene: 18. CDR3 nucleotides: TGCGCCATCTATCCTAAGGGACTAGCGGGGTTTTCCAGCTCCTACAATGAGCAGTTCTTC. It codes for CAIYPKGLAGFSSSYNEQFF.

The rearrangement links TRBV29-1 to TRBJ1-1; D unclear. This CDR3 spans 13 amino acids. Germline assignment: CDR1 SQVTM and CDR2 ANQGSEA. V lost 1 base, J lost 6 bases, and 12 bases lay in between. DNA of the CDR3: TGCAGCGTTGAAGGTGTTCTGCGCCCTGAAGCTTTCTTT. Its protein product is CSVEGVLRPEAFF.

The chain is built from TRBV18 and TRBJ2-3; D remains unclear. The V gene lost 2 bases and the J gene lost 4 bases, with 7 bases spanning the gap. This CDR3 contains 13 residues. The germline CDR1 and CDR2 sequences are KGHSH and LQKENI. The CDR3 region is CASSPAISDTQYF. The CDR3 nucleotides read TGTGCCAGCTCACCAGCGATCTCAGATACGCAGTATTTT.

This chain links TRBV19 with TRBJ1-1; possibly TRBD1 for D (5 bases). The CDR3 loop spans 12 amino acids. Trimming stripped 10 bases from V and 3 bases from J, with 12 bases between. Per the germline V gene, CDR1 is LNHDA and CDR2 is SQIVND (reference sequence). The DNA for the CDR3 is TGTGCCACGTCAGGGTGGTACACTGAAGCTTTCTTT. Its translation: CATSGWYTEAFF. Using reference TRBV19 and TRBJ1-1 for the parts outside the CDR3, the full variable domain is DGGITQSPKYLFRKEGQNVTLSCEQNLNHDAMYWYRQDPGQGLRLIYYSQIVNDFQKGDIAEGYSVSREKKESFPLTVTSAQKNPTAFYLCATSGWYTEAFFGQGTRLTVV.

This chain joins TRBV4-3 and TRBJ2-2; no reliable D call. The CDR3 covers 14 residues. Trimming pared 0 bases from V and 8 bases from J, leaving 10 bases between. Germline loops: CDR1 LGHNA, CDR2 YSLEER. CDR3: CASSQDQYGGELFF. Written as DNA, the CDR3 is TGCGCCAGCAGCCAAGATCAATACGGGGGGGAGCTGTTTTTT.

The chain carries TRBV19 and TRBJ2-3; D not certain. The CDR3 length is 14 residues. V was cut by 1 base and J by 0 bases, with 5 bases left in between. The germline gives CDR1 LNHDA, CDR2 SQIVND (reference sequence). The CDR3: CASSIGASTDTQYF. DNA of the CDR3: TGTGCCAGTAGTATAGGGGCCAGCACAGATACGCAGTATTTT.

V usage is TRBV4-1 and J usage is TRBJ1-1, with D perhaps matching TRBD1 (5 bases). V was trimmed by 2 bases and J by 4 bases, leaving 14 bases between them. The germline CDR1 and CDR2 sequences are MGHRA and YSYEKL. The CDR3 is 15 amino acids. The CDR3 reads CASSQRETDFTEAFF. The CDR3 DNA sequence: TGCGCCAGCAGCCAACGCGAGACAGACTTCACTGAAGCTTTCTTT.

This rearrangement joins TRBV11-2 to TRBJ1-2, with D possibly TRBD1 on 5 matching bases. From germline, CDR1 is SGHAT and CDR2 FQNNGV. The V end was cut by 6 bases, the J end by 5 bases, with 16 bases between. This CDR3 contains 14 residues. The CDR3 nucleotides are TGTGCCAGCAGGATGGCGGGGGGGAGATATGGCTACACCTTC. This gives the protein CASRMAGGRYGYTF.

The chain is built from TRBV21-1 and TRBJ2-5; no check of the table's D call, TRBD1, against the DNA was made. TRBV21-1 is an annotated pseudogene. CDR3 length: 14 residues. The CDR3 reads CASSSRQRSQTQYF. For the CDR3, the DNA is TGTGCCAGCAGTTCTCGACAGCGTAGTCAGACCCAGTACTTC.

The chain uses TRBV4-2 and TRBJ1-1; tentatively, D is TRBD1 (6 bases). CDR3 size: 18 residues. Between the trimmed V and J ends, which lost 0 bases and 5 bases, there was a span of 22 bases. CDR1 and CDR2 (germline): LGHNA, YNFKEQ. CDR3 DNA sequence: TGTGCCAGCAGCCAAGATGTGGGGGGCGCAAGGGATTTTACTGAAGCTTTCTTT. This translates into CASSQDVGGARDFTEAFF.

This clone was seen just once. V gene TRBV9 combines with J gene TRBJ2-1; TRBD2 agrees at 15 bases. This CDR3 has 20 amino acids. V lost 6 bases and J lost 2; bases outside the gene matches: 15. Germline CDR1 and CDR2: SGDLS and YYNGEE. The CDR3 here is CASIPSPGTSGRCPYNEQFF. The CDR3 DNA reads as TGTGCCAGCATCCCGAGTCCCGGGACTAGCGGGAGGTGCCCCTACAATGAGCAGTTCTTC.

The rearrangement uses TRBV6-1 and TRBJ1-6; D is uncertain. This CDR3 is 13 amino acids long. Trimming removed 3 bases from V and 7 bases from J, with 7 bases in between. Germline V lookup: CDR1 MNHNS, CDR2 SASEGT. The CDR3 DNA reads as TGTGCCAGCAGTGACAGCCCGAATTCACCCCTCCACTTT. It yields the protein CASSDSPNSPLHF.

The chain combines TRBV6-5 with TRBJ1-4; a possible D gene is TRBD1 (6 bases). The germline V gene has CDR1 MNHEY and CDR2 SVGAGI. There are 16 residues in the CDR3. Trimming stripped 0 bases from V and 4 bases from J, with 12 bases between. CDR3 nucleotide sequence: TGTGCCAGCAGTTACTCGGGGGGCTCGGGTAATGAAAAACTGTTTTTT. Translation: CASSYSGGSGNEKLFF.

The V gene is TRBV10-3, the J gene TRBJ2-1, with 16 bases aligning to TRBD2. The CDR3 extends over 16 amino acids. The germline V gene has CDR1 ENHRY and CDR2 SYGVKD. J gave up 6 bases and V 3 bases, and 2 bases lay outside the gene matches. The CDR3 reads CAISDGTSGGANEQFF. The CDR3 nucleotides are TGTGCCATCAGTGATGGGACTAGCGGGGGGGCCAATGAGCAGTTCTTC.